This record concerns one TCR beta chain sequence. What antigen it recognizes has not been identified. Base quality data are lacking; no much larger clone is found one base away. The source of the sample is a study of shared clonotypes between healthy human individuals (TCRdb year 2020). As for the study more broadly: The cohort included three men and a couple of women between 18 and 49 years of age. Leukapheresis yielded between about 0.8 and 8.9 billion PBMCs per donor. The study deeply sequenced blood TCR repertoires of five healthy adults to estimate repertoire size and the extent of clonotype sharing between individuals. Different laboratories and diverse techniques were used to prepare libraries and sequence TCR repertoires, to increase sequencing depth and limit assay-specific biases.

Donors were healthy HIV-negative adults with no recently reported acute infections or vaccinations. All donors were Caucasian adults living in Nashville, Tennessee, USA. For unsorted samples, 85 million to 100 million PBMCs were counted, and genomic DNA was extracted using the QIAamp DNA Blood Mini kit. Blood was collected by leukapheresis, and PBMCs were isolated by Ficoll-Histopaque density gradient centrifugation and then cryopreserved in liquid nitrogen vapor phase. On the study overall, not on this receptor specifically: The small number of donors limited the genetic and exposure-history diversity represented. Pairwise subsampling led to the expectation that sequencing depth would affect the degree of clonotype sharing among donors. Sampling was restricted to blood, and TCR repertoires in tissues likely differ from the TCR repertoires found in blood.

Using the deep immunoSEQ assay, multiplex PCR amplified TCR CDR3 regions from genomic DNA. For each cell subset, the extracted genomic DNA was distributed evenly across all wells of several immunoSEQ 96-well plates, and each plate served as one replicate. For unsorted PBMC, 250 to 300 ng genomic DNA, equal to about 29,000 T cell genomes, was loaded into each replicate PCR. Ten immunoSEQ deep assay plates were used to sequence unsorted PBMC genomic DNA. The purified libraries were quantified using a Qubit 3.0 fluorometer, sized with a Bioanalyzer 2100, and then quantified again using the KAPA Library Quantification kit. Each immunoSEQ 96-well plate was sequenced on its own single-read 150-cycle Illumina NextSeq 550 flow cell. Regarding the original processing steps: Because the immunoSEQ output included only junctional sequences and no quality scores, the filtering could not be the same as the filtering used for full-length reads. To assign V/J genes and CDR3, sequences were annotated against IMGT germline references using PyIR, a Python wrapper for IgBLAST v1.9. Reads were removed for weak V/J assignments (E-value above 1e-6), missing CDR3, stop codons, out-of-frame junctions, or ambiguous translated residues. V3J clonotypes were defined as sequences sharing an identical inferred V gene, J gene, and CDR3 amino acid sequence. Percentage overlap between repertoires was calculated by dividing the number of shared unique clonotypes by the size of the smaller repertoire. RTK rarefaction, the Chao1 estimator, and Recon v2.1 estimates of unobserved clonotypes were used to assess repertoire richness. TCRdb obtained this table from immuneACCESS and retained in-frame rearrangements with V and J assigned. These tables miss some clones; where compared with another copy, unresolved V genes account for less than half of the shortfall, and the remainder is unexplained. From that table come the V and J calls and clone size; the DNA was used to work out D and trimming. Present in this sample are about 560,000 clones, around three quarters of which were seen just once. The top ten clones comprise around 11% of the sample.

The TCR was taken from a woman aged 40 to 50 in good health. Some clones in this sample may be carry-over from other donors' samples. Specimen: PBMCs.

The CDR3 amino acid sequence is: CASSSNPGTSGAGELFF. At the DNA level, the sequence is TGTGCCAGCAGCTCCAACCCCGGGACTAGCGGGGCCGGGGAGCTGTTTTTT. The V and J segments used are TRBV7-3 and TRBJ2-2, and TRBD2 matches 13 of the central bases. According to the germline V gene, CDR1 reads SGHTA and CDR2 reads FQGTGA. Unmatched junction bases come to 8, with V trimmed by 4 bases and J by 6 bases. The CDR3 holds 17 amino acids from the cysteine to the phenylalanine. Only CDR3 DNA remains: 51 bases, in frame from the first base.